A selection of T cell receptor beta chains follows, all from one sample in a study of control samples from healthy donors and cancer patients. Method: immunoSEQ multiplex PCR; TCRdb's copy keeps in-frame clones and lacks some. The sample yields approximately 150,000 clones, around nine tenths seen once. The sequencing sample was made of blood. These receptors came from a man aged 18 to 30 in good health. Each CDR3 is given with its conserved first and last residue. The D gene is left open where the match is weak. For some rows the clone size is stated as once, few or many, or as a class when expanded; others skip it.

v_gene	d_gene	abundance	j_gene	CDR3nt	CDR3aa
TRBV29-1	NA	once	TRBJ2-1	TGCAGCGTTTGTTACAGGGGGAGGGAGTACAATGAGCAGTTCTTC	CSVCYRGREYNEQFF
TRBV2	TRBD2	NA	TRBJ2-1	TGTGCCAGCAGGGAACCGGCGACTAGCGGGGGGGGCAATGAGCAGTTCTTC	CASREPATSGGGNEQFF
TRBV6-2/TRBV6-3	NA	NA	TRBJ1-2	TGTGCCAGCAGTTCCCCCTACGAGGGGTTACACTATGGCTACACCTTC	CASSSPYEGLHYGYTF
TRBV7-8	TRBD2	NA	TRBJ2-5	TGTGCCAGCACTTTAAAGGGGATGGGACTAGCGGGGGCAAAGGAAGAGACCCAGTACTTC	CASTLKGMGLAGAKEETQYF
TRBV27	NA	NA	TRBJ2-5	TGTGCCAGCCGAGGGACTCCAGGGGAGACCCAGTACTTC	CASRGTPGETQYF
TRBV11-3	NA	NA	TRBJ2-1	TGTGCCAGCAGCTTAGGACAGAGCTACAATGAGCAGTTCTTC	CASSLGQSYNEQFF
TRBV27	NA	NA	TRBJ2-7	TGTGCCAGCAGTTTATTGGGGGGCGAGCAGTACTTC	CASSLLGGEQYF
TRBV6-5	TRBD1	NA	TRBJ2-5	TGTGCCAGCAATACAGGGGGAGAAGAGACCCAGTACTTC	CASNTGGEETQYF
TRBV7-8	NA	NA	TRBJ2-5	TGTGCCAGCAGCTTCCCCTTTAGGGGGCAAGAGACCCAGTACTTC	CASSFPFRGQETQYF
TRBV19	NA	NA	TRBJ1-2	TGTGCCAGTAGTATAGGACCGGGAGGAAACTATGGCTACACCTTC	CASSIGPGGNYGYTF
TRBV9	TRBD1	NA	TRBJ1-1	TGTGCCAGCAGCACTGGACAGGGGCGATCCTTTAACACTGAAGCTTTCTTT	CASSTGQGRSFNTEAFF
TRBV5-5	NA	few	TRBJ2-2	TGTGCCAGCAGCTTGAACAGGAACACCGGGGAGCTGTTTTTT	CASSLNRNTGELFF
TRBV9	NA	NA	TRBJ2-7	TGTGCCAGCAGCGTAGCCAGGGTTGGCGAGCAGTACTTC	CASSVARVGEQYF
TRBV12-3/TRBV12-4	NA	NA	TRBJ1-1	TGTGCCAGCAGTTTAGGGGGGAACACTGAAGCTTTCTTT	CASSLGGNTEAFF
TRBV19	TRBD1	NA	TRBJ1-2	TGTGCCGCTGGGCAACGGACAGGTGTCTATGGCTACACCTTC	CAAGQRTGVYGYTF
TRBV7-9	NA	NA	TRBJ2-3	TGTGCCAGCAGCTTAGGGCGGGGTTCCGATACGCAGTATTTT	CASSLGRGSDTQYF
TRBV19	NA	few	TRBJ2-7	TGTGCCAGTAGTATCGGGGGCTCCTACGAGCAGTACTTC	CASSIGGSYEQYF
TRBV6-1	NA	NA	TRBJ2-2	TGTGCCAGCAGTGATTGGGGAAATCACCGGGAGGAGCTGTTTTTT	CASSDWGNHREELFF
TRBV6-5	NA	NA	TRBJ1-5	TGTGCCAGCAGTCCGGACGGATTTAGCAATCAGCCCCAGCATTTT	CASSPDGFSNQPQHF
TRBV11-2	NA	NA	TRBJ2-7	TGTGCCAGCAGTCTTACATTGTCTCAGTACTTC	CASSLTLSQYF
TRBV7-9	NA	medium-sized	TRBJ2-2	TGTGCCAGCAGCCCAAGACTAGCAGGGGGTATTGAGAAAACCGGGGAGCTGTTTTTT	CASSPRLAGGIEKTGELFF
TRBV7-9	NA	NA	TRBJ1-5	TGTGCCAGCAGCTTTGGAAGCAATCAGCCCCAGCATTTT	CASSFGSNQPQHF
TRBV29-1	NA	NA	TRBJ1-2	TGCAGCGTTGGGGGAGGCGGGCACTATGGCTACACCTTC	CSVGGGGHYGYTF
TRBV6-2/TRBV6-3	TRBD1	NA	TRBJ2-1	TGTGCCAGCAGTAGACAGGGATGGGATGAGCAGTTCTTC	CASSRQGWDEQFF
TRBV3-1/TRBV3-2	NA	NA	TRBJ1-2	TGTGCCAGCAGCCAAGCGGGTTACGGCTACACCTTC	CASSQAGYGYTF
TRBV30	TRBD1	NA	TRBJ2-7	TGTGCATTACAGGGGGCGAGCTCCTACGAGCAGTACTTC	CALQGASSYEQYF
TRBV13	NA	NA	TRBJ2-1	TGTGCCAGCAGCACCCGGGACACTCGTAACCTTTACAATGTGCAGTTCTTC	CASSTRDTRNLYNVQFF
TRBV6-5	NA	NA	TRBJ2-3	TGTGCCAGCAGTTACTCAACTCCCACAGATACGCAGTATTTT	CASSYSTPTDTQYF
TRBV30	NA	NA	TRBJ1-2	TGTGCCTGGAGTATTTCCGCGGGCTATGGCTACACCTTC	CAWSISAGYGYTF
TRBV28	NA	NA	TRBJ1-5	TGTGCCAGCACTGACAGTAGCAATCAGCCCCAGCATTTT	CASTDSSNQPQHF
TRBV3-1/TRBV3-2	TRBD1	NA	TRBJ1-2	TGTGCCAGCAGCCAGTCAAACAGGGGCTCTTATGGCTACACCTTC	CASSQSNRGSYGYTF
TRBV6-2/TRBV6-3	NA	NA	TRBJ1-2	TGTGCCAGCAGTTACCCGCGGGGCTATGGCTACACCTTC	CASSYPRGYGYTF
TRBV19	TRBD1	NA	TRBJ1-2	TGTGCCAGTAGACAGACCGGGACAGGGGGCCGGTATGGCTACACCTTC	CASRQTGTGGRYGYTF
TRBV6-7	NA	NA	TRBJ2-3	TGTGCCAGCGGGGGTATACCCACAGATACGCAGTATTTT	CASGGIPTDTQYF
TRBV11-1	NA	NA	TRBJ2-5	TGTGCCAGCGGAGAGTTCCAAGAGACCCAGTACTTC	CASGEFQETQYF
TRBV5-4	NA	NA	TRBJ2-7	TGTGCCAGCAGCTCAGGACAGCGTTTCGAGCAGTACTTC	CASSSGQRFEQYF
TRBV11-1	NA	NA	TRBJ2-1	TGTGCCAGCAGCGGTTATGAGCAGTTCTTC	CASSGYEQFF
TRBV5-5	TRBD1	NA	TRBJ1-2	TGTGCCAGCAGCTGGGACAGGGGCCCGGACGTAGGAGGCTACACCTTC	CASSWDRGPDVGGYTF
TRBV19	NA	few	TRBJ1-1	TGTGCCAGTAGTATTGGGTTCAGACCCACTGAAGCTTTCTTT	CASSIGFRPTEAFF
TRBV29-1	NA	NA	TRBJ2-5	TGCAGCGTTGAACTTTCCCGGGGAGAGACCCAGTACTTC	CSVELSRGETQYF
TRBV5-5	NA	NA	TRBJ2-7	TGTGCCAGCAGCGATCCCTTCAACGGGGACTACGAGCAGTACTTC	CASSDPFNGDYEQYF
TRBV29-1	TRBD1	NA	TRBJ2-2	TGCAGCGTTGACCGAACGCAGGGGGCCGGGGAGCTGTTTTTT	CSVDRTQGAGELFF
TRBV29-1	NA	NA	TRBJ2-7	TGCAGCGCTGCCTCAGGGATCCACGAGCAGTACTTC	CSAASGIHEQYF
TRBV6-5	NA	NA	TRBJ1-2	TGTGCCAGCAGTCGCAGGGATGGCTATGGCTACACCTTC	CASSRRDGYGYTF
TRBV7-2	NA	NA	TRBJ1-3	TGTGCCAGCAGCTTAGTGGCGGGGGCCAGGGCTGGAAACACCATATATTTT	CASSLVAGARAGNTIYF
TRBV5-5	TRBD2	NA	TRBJ2-1	TGTGCCAGCAGCTTGCTCCGGGGGGGCAATGAGCAGTTCTTC	CASSLLRGGNEQFF
TRBV7-2	NA	NA	TRBJ1-1	TGTGCCAGCAGCTTAGTCCCAGCGTCTGAAGCTTTCTTT	CASSLVPASEAFF
TRBV7-2	TRBD1	NA	TRBJ2-3	TGTGCCAGCAGCTTAAGGGGACAGGACACAGATACGCAGTATTTT	CASSLRGQDTDTQYF
TRBV4-3	NA	NA	TRBJ1-4	TGCGCCAGCAGCCCGAATGTTGCGGCTAATGAAAAACTGTTTTTT	CASSPNVAANEKLFF
TRBV7-9	TRBD2	once	TRBJ2-7	TGTGCCAGCAGCTTAATTACTAGCGGCTACGAGCAGTACTTC	CASSLITSGYEQYF
TRBV7-9	TRBD1	few	TRBJ2-1	TGTGCCAGCAGCTTATCCCGACAGGGCAGCAATGAGCAGTTCTTC	CASSLSRQGSNEQFF
TRBV18	TRBD1	NA	TRBJ2-5	TGTGCCAGCTCACCCGGACAGGGGGCACGAGAGACCCAGTACTTC	CASSPGQGARETQYF
TRBV7-3	TRBD2	NA	TRBJ2-3	TGTGCCAGCAGCTTACTAGCGGGGGCAGATACGCAGTATTTT	CASSLLAGADTQYF
TRBV10-3	NA	NA	TRBJ1-5	TGTGCCATCAGTGATCGAGGGCTCGGCAATCAGCCCCAGCATTTT	CAISDRGLGNQPQHF